Below, one TCR beta chain is given with its context. What it binds is not known. J gave up 4 bases and V 6 bases, and 7 bases lay outside the gene matches. Per germline, CDR1 ENHRY and CDR2 SYGVKD. This CDR3 spans 16 amino acids. The record originates from a study of cytomegalovirus exposure and HLA in healthy donors. Study-wide results and limits: There were 160 or so TCR beta chains listed as cytomegalovirus-associated. Among the most significant clusters, several appeared linked to common viral pathogens in a later analysis. In all likelihood, a cluster of highly shared sequence variants was a sequencing artifact.

Vbeta (60) and Jbeta (13) primers were used in the PCR. Here immunoSEQ multiplex PCR was the method, and the copy in TCRdb shows in-frame clones only, minus some. There are around 130,000 clones in the sample; 65% to 85% occur only once, and roughly 1.1% lies in the top ten. The chain employs TRBV10-3 and TRBJ2-3, with 13 nucleotides matching TRBD2. The sample consisted of PBMCs. The receptor comes from a boy between 10 and 17 years old in good health and CMV-seronegative. The chain's CDR3 is CAISARLAGGADTQYF. CDR3 coding DNA: TGTGCCATCAGCGCCCGACTAGCGGGAGGAGCAGATACGCAGTATTTT.